What follows is one TCR beta chain and its context. This clone was recorded a few times. Its antigen is not yet known. No base quality information exists; no much larger clone differs at one position. The data belong to a study of cytomegalovirus exposure and HLA in healthy donors (dated by TCRdb to 2016 to 2017). In the study overall: An earlier analysis of 587 of the donors reported roughly 270 Gb of sequence data and more than 90 million unique TCR beta sequences from about 179 million T cells. Class I and class II HLA loci were covered by the typing at four-digit resolution. Donor age, sex, ethnicity and CMV serostatus were compiled alongside the repertoire data. Typing coverage varied by locus: about 620-630 donors for A, B, C, DRB1 and DQB1; roughly 510 for DQA1; about 600 for DPA1; roughly 450 for DPB1. Rather than using new phenotypic data, the later analysis identified candidate immune exposures from TCR beta sequences and from how often those sequences occurred across donors. Every discovery cohort repertoire had been produced on one sequencing platform. An earlier analysis of roughly 580 of the donors used high-throughput TCR beta sequencing to judge whether each TCR beta V gene segment behaved as functional or pseudogenic. Because of strong linkage in the cohort, roughly five DR-DQ haplotypes were treated as single units for association and clustering. The study aimed to test whether cataloging public T cell receptors could reveal signatures of past pathogen exposure. Using immunosequencing, the study profiled T cell repertoires from about 610 subjects and related those repertoires to cytomegalovirus serostatus. In a later analysis, previously published TCR beta repertoires from hundreds of donors were re-analyzed and high-resolution HLA genotyping was added so that TCR occurrence patterns could be studied. High-throughput TCR immunosequencing, statistical association of individual TCRs with disease status, and machine learning were combined to predict cytomegalovirus infection status. Around 320 gigabases of sequencing data and tens of millions of unique TCR sequences were included in an early release covering roughly 600 HLA-typed donors. In addition to the first cohort of several hundred subjects, a separate validation cohort of under 150 different subjects was used. Among about 400 genotyped donors of the cohort, an average of approximately 240,000 unique TCR beta nucleotide sequences was sequenced per donor, of which about 19% were non-productive. The genetic ancestry cluster associated with self-reported Caucasian donors included about four fifths of the 398 genotyped donors. Genome-wide SNP genotypes for about three fifths of the roughly 670 donors were used in a later genetic analysis, which treated that subset as a discovery cohort.

The cohort comprised some 700 healthy bone marrow donors. All cohort members were sampled while nominally healthy, although unrecorded immune exposures were likely present. The donor tested CMV seropositive and was one of the 289 seropositive cohort members. A peripheral blood sample was collected from each donor, and TCR beta sequencing was performed on peripheral blood mononuclear cells. The Qiagen DNeasy Blood Extraction Kit was used to extract genomic DNA from the blood cell samples. The CDR3 covers 14 residues, taking in both the cysteine and the phenylalanine. Kept here is only the CDR3 DNA, which spans 42 bases and is read in frame from base 1. Relative to germline, V is missing 5 bases and J is missing 4 bases, with 6 bases of the junction outside any gene match. The germline V gene (reference sequence) gives CDR1 as LNHDA and CDR2 as SQIVND. Overall study outcomes, separate from this receptor: Most TCR sequences were seen in very few donors, while some public TCRs were found in many individuals. A total of about 180 TCR beta chains were listed by the study as associated with cytomegalovirus. Correlated functional status among segregating V segments might reflect linkage disequilibrium, but an unknown experimental factor could not be ruled out. The only immune exposure information available for the cohort was CMV serostatus. In vitro tests confirmed that three of the cytomegalovirus-associated TCR beta chains recognize cytomegalovirus antigens. Broadly in line with IMGT annotations, most TCR beta V segments showed up in productive rearrangements about 90% or about 30% of the time in an earlier analysis of several hundred of the donors. Strong co-occurrence of HLA alleles, especially DR and DQ, made assigning TCR associations to individual alleles difficult. HLA typing was unavailable for some donors at each locus, so association tests used only the typed subset. The classifier was reported to diagnose cytomegalovirus status with high specificity and sensitivity in both the original and validation cohorts. A later analysis found that HLA-associated TCR beta chains were more clonally expanded and had lower generation probabilities than equally common non-associated chains. It was suggested by the authors that the approach could potentially be generalized to other disease states and immunological phenotypes. Most CMV-associated TCR beta chains appeared to be HLA-restricted in a later analysis, and the HLA associations seemed to be driven largely by CMV exposure. According to a later analysis, parvovirus B19, influenza, CMV and Epstein-Barr virus appeared linked to several top co-occurrence clusters. This cohort had only TCR beta chains sequenced, and the lack of alpha or paired-chain data limited which features could be detected. In a later analysis, the rate of TCR association differed among HLA loci, with DRB1 alleles having the most associated TCRs and HLA-C alleles having the fewest. The sequencing pipeline was judged likely to have produced a cluster of highly shared sequence variants as a technical artifact. Sequencing depth was assumed to be roughly uniform across donors in the presence/absence analyses, though that assumption may not hold. Some IMGT-functional V segments, including TRBV6-2 and TRBV6-3, could not be told apart with the 87-base-pair reads, so those segments were excluded. A later genetic analysis reported fewer N-insertions in productive TCRs among donors in an Asian-associated ancestry cluster than the roughly 700-donor mean. A further reported finding was that TCR beta sequences accurately predicted the HLA-A and HLA-B alleles for most subjects in the first cohort. A later analysis associated approximately 17,000 TCR beta sequences with specific HLA alleles at a false discovery rate of 0.05. Because counts were too low, more than 15 rarely observed V segments, including chromosome 9 orphons, were excluded from the earlier analysis of 587 of the donors. An association between a missense DCLRE1C variant and V-gene and J-gene trimming of TCR beta chains was found in a later genetic analysis and replicated in an independent cohort.

Libraries were made using the immunoSEQ multiplex PCR assay. The multiplex PCR relied on a mix of 60 forward primers for TCR Vbeta segments and 13 reverse primers for TCR Jbeta segments. Amplification of the CDR3 region of rearranged TCR beta genes was performed with a multiplex PCR assay on genomic DNA. The amplified TCR beta libraries were sequenced on the Illumina HiSeq System as 87-base-pair reads. As for how the authors treated the data: Across the 500 to 700 repertoires, a later analysis counted about 81 million unique TCR beta chains, around 11 million of which were shared by at least two donors. Raw reads were error-corrected and collapsed into unique sequences with a nearest-neighbor algorithm that merged closely related sequences to remove PCR and sequencing errors. V, D and J gene segments were assigned by aligning CDR3 sequences to IMGT reference sequences. Each retained sequence needed at least a six-nucleotide match to both a V gene segment and a J gene segment. Rearrangements were called productive when the CDR3 lacked stop codons and stayed in frame with V and J; all others were non-productive. Following IMGT convention, CDR3 was defined as the stretch from the second conserved V-encoded cysteine up to the conserved J-encoded phenylalanine. The earlier analysis of approximately 590 of the donors excluded any sequence lacking an unambiguous match to a single V gene segment. In an earlier analysis of around 590 of the donors, a V segment was called functional when productive rearrangements were above 56.7%, and segregating when the standard deviation between donors exceeded 5%. A statistical classification framework was built for diagnosing cytomegalovirus status from the catalog of TCR beta chain sequences. A later analysis assigned V and J genes by comparing TCR nucleotide sequences with IMGT/GENE-DB human TR gene sequences. In a later analysis, CDR3 sequences and most-parsimonious VDJ recombination scenarios were assigned using the TCRdist pipeline. In a later analysis, every TCR beta chain was defined by the combination of its CDR3 amino acid sequence and its V-gene family, and reads without a unique V-gene family were dropped. In a later analysis, 450 to 600 highly shared, low-generation-probability nucleotide sequences were removed to address suspected cross-contamination and a sequencing artifact. A later analysis calculated a clonal expansion index for each public chain from normalized within-repertoire ranks of inferred template counts. A later analysis computed generation probabilities with a VDJ recombination model fitted to out-of-frame rearrangements, and checked the results against IGoR. A later analysis scored TCR-TCR, TCR-HLA and TCR-CMV co-occurrence with hypergeometric tests, applying a repertoire-size bias correction to TCR pairs. A later analysis estimated false discovery rates by permuting HLA or CMV assignments 20 times. In a later analysis, co-occurring TCRs were grouped using DBSCAN, and TCRdist sequence similarity was added for clustering within HLA-allele-positive subsets. Co-occurrence clustering excluded repertoires with fewer than 30,000 or more than 120,000 public chains, plus five with anomalous nucleotide sharing. This immuneACCESS table, as held by TCRdb, lists in-frame sequences with V and J called but not all clones. Of the missing ones, under half trace to an unresolved V gene in checked studies; the others have no known cause. Clone size and V and J calls were adopted from that table, with D and trimming inferred from the DNA. Here the sample has just under 95,000 clones; over 70% occur a single time. The ten largest clones take up around 7.3% of the sample.

This chain is built from TRBV19 and TRBJ1-2, with 8 junctional bases fitting TRBD1. Specimen: PBMCs. The sequence was obtained from a man aged 45-65 years in good health and CMV-seropositive. Here the CDR3 is given as CASSGQGRGYGYTF. The nucleotide sequence reads TGTGCCAGTAGTGGACAGGGTCGGGGCTATGGCTACACCTTC.